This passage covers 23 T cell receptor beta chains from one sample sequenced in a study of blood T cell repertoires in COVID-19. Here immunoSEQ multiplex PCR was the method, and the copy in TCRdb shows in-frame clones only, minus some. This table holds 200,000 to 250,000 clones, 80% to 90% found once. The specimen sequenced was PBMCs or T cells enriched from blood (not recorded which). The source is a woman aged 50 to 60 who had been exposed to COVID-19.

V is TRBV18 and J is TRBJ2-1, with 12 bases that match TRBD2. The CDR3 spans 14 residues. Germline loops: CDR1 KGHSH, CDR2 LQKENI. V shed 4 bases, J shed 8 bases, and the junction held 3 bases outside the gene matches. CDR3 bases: TGTGCCAGCTCACGTCTAGCGGGGGGGGATGAGCAGTTCTTC. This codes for CASSRLAGGDEQFF.

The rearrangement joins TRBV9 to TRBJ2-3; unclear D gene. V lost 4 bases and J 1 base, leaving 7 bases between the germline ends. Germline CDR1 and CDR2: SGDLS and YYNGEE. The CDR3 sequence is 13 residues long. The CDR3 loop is CASSSAGTDTQYF. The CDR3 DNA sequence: TGTGCCAGCAGCAGCGCCGGCACAGATACGCAGTATTTT.

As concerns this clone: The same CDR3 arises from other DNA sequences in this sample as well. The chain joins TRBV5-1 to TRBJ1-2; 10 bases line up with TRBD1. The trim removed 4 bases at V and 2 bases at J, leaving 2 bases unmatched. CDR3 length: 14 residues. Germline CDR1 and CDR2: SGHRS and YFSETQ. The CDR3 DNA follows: TGCGCCAGCAGCACGACAGGGGGCAACTATGGCTACACCTTC. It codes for CASSTTGGNYGYTF.

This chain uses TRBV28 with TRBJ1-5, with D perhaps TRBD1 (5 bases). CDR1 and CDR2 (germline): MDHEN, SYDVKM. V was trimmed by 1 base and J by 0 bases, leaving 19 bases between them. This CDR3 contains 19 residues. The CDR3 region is CASSLFRGLRRDSNQPQHF. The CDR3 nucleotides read TGTGCCAGCAGTTTATTTAGGGGATTACGGAGGGATAGCAATCAGCCCCAGCATTTT.

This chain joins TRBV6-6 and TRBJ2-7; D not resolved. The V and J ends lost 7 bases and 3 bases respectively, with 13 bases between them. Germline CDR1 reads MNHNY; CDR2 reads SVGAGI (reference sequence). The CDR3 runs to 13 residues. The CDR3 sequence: CASTLRESYEQYF. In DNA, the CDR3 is TGTGCCAGCACCCTGCGCGAGAGCTACGAGCAGTACTTC.

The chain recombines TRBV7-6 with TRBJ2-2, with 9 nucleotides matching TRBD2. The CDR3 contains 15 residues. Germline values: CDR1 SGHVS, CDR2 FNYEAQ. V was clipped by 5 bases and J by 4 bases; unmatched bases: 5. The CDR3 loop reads CASSPAGGITGELFF. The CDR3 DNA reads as TGTGCCAGCAGCCCCGCGGGGGGGATCACCGGGGAGCTGTTTTTT.

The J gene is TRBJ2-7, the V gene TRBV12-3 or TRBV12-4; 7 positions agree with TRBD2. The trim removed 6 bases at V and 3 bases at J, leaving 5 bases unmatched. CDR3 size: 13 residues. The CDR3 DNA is TGTGCCAGCAGCATAACTAGCGTCTACGAGCAGTACTTC. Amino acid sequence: CASSITSVYEQYF.

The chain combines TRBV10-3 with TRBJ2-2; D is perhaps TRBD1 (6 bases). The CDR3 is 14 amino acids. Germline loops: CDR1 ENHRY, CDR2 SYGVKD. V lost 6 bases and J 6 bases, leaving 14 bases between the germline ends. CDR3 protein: CAIRNSTGSGELFF. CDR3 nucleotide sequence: TGTGCCATCAGGAACTCGACAGGTTCCGGGGAGCTGTTTTTT.

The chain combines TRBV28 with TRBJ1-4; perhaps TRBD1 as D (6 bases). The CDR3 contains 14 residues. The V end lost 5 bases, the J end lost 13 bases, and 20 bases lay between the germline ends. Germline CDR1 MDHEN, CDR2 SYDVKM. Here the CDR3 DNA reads TGTGCCAGCAGTCCTTACTTACAGGGCCGCTCACTGTTTTTT. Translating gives CASSPYLQGRSLFF. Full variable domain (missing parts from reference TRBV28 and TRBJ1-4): DVKVTQSSRYLVKRTGEKVFLECVQDMDHENMFWYRQDPGLGLRLIYFSYDVKMKEKGDIPEGYSVSREKKERFSLILESASTNQTSMYLCASSPYLQGRSLFFGSGTQLSVL.

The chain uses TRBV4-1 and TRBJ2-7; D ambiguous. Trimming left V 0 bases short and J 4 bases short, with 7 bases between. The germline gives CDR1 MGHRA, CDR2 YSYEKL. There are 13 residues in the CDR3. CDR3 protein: CASSQDGLYEQYF. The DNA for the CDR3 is TGCGCCAGCAGCCAAGATGGTCTATACGAGCAGTACTTC.

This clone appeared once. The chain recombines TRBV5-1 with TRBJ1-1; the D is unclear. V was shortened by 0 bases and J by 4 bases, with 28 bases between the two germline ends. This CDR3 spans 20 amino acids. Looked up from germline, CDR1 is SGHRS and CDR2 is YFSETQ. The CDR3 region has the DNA TGCGCCAGCAGCTTGGGTTTTCTGGGGAGCAGCTTCGCAATGGCCACTGAAGCTTTCTTT. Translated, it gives CASSLGFLGSSFAMATEAFF.

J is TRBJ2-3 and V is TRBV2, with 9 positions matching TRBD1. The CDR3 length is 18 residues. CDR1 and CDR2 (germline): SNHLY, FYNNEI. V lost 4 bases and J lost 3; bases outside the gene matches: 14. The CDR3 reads CASSAGVGTGYVTDTQYF. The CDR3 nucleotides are TGTGCCAGCAGTGCGGGGGTCGGGACAGGGTATGTGACAGATACGCAGTATTTT.

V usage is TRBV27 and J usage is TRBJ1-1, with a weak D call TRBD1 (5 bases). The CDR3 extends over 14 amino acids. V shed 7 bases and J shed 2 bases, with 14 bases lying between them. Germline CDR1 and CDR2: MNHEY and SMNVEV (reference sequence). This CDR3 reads CASTSVGGNTEAFF. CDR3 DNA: TGTGCCAGCACCTCAGTCGGGGGAAACACTGAAGCTTTCTTT.

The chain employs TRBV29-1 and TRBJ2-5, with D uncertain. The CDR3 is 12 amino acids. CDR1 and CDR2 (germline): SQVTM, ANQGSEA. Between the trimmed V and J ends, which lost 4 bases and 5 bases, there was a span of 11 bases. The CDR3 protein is CSVVQVGETQYF. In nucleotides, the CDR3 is TGCAGCGTTGTTCAGGTTGGGGAGACCCAGTACTTC.

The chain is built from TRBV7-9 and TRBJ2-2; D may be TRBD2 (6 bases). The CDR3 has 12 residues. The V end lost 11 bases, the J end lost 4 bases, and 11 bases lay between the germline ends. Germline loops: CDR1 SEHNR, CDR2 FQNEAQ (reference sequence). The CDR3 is CADGAGTGELFF. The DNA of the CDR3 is TGTGCCGACGGAGCGGGCACCGGGGAGCTGTTTTTT.

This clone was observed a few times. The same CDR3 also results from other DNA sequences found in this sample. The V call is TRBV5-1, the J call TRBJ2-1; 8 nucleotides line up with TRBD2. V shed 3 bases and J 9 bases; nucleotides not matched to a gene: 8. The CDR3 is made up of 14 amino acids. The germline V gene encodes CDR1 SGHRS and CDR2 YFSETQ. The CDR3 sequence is CASSSLGGAGEQFF. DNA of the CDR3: TGCGCCAGCAGCTCCCTCGGGGGGGCCGGTGAGCAGTTCTTC.

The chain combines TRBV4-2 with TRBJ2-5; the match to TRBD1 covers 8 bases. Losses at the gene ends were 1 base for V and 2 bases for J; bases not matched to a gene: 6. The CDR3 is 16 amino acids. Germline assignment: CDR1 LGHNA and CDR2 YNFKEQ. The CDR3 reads CASSQAVGTGQETQYF. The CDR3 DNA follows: TGTGCCAGCAGCCAAGCTGTGGGGACAGGTCAAGAGACCCAGTACTTC.

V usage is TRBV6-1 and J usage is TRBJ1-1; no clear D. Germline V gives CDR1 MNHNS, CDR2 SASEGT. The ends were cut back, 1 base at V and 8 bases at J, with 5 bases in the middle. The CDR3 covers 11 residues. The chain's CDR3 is CASSEVAEAFF. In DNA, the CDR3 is TGTGCCAGCAGTGAAGTGGCAGAAGCTTTCTTT.

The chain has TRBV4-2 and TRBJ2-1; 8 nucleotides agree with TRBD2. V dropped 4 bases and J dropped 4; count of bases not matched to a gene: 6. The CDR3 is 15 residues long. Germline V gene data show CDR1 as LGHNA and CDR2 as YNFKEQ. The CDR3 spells CASSPGLVSYNEQFF. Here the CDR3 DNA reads TGTGCCAGCAGCCCGGGACTAGTGTCTTACAATGAGCAGTTCTTC.

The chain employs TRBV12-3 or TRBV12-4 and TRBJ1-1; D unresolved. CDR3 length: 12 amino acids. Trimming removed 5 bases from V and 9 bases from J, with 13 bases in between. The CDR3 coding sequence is TGTGCCAGCAGTCCCTTGGGCCAAAAAGCTTTCTTT. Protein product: CASSPLGQKAFF.

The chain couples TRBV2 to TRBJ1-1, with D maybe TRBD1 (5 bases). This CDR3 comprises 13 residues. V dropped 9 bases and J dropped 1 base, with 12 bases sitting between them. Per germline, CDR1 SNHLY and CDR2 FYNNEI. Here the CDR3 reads CARTKGWNTEAFF. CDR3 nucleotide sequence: TGTGCCAGGACAAAGGGGTGGAACACTGAAGCTTTCTTT.

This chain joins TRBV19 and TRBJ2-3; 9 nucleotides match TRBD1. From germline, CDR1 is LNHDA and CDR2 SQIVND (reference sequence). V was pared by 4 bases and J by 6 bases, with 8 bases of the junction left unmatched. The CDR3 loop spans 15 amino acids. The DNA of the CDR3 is TGTGCCAGTAGTAACGCACGGACAGGGGCCGATACGCAGTATTTT. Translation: CASSNARTGADTQYF.

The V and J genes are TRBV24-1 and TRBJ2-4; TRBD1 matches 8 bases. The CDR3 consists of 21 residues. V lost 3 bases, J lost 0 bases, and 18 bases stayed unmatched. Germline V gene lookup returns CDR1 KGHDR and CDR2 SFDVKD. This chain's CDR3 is CATSDPIGQGISRVAKNIQYF. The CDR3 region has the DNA TGTGCCACCAGTGATCCGATCGGACAGGGAATTTCAAGAGTAGCCAAAAACATTCAGTACTTC.